A selection of T cell receptor beta chains follows, all from one sample in a study of blood T cell repertoires in COVID-19. Clones were read by immunoSEQ multiplex PCR, and TCRdb kept only the in-frame ones, dropping some. This table has some 46,000 clones, roughly 73% appearing once. The sequencing input was peripheral blood. The receptors were gathered from a man of 80 years or more with acute or convalescent COVID-19. Each CDR3 is given with its conserved first and last residue. Fields, in order: D gene, clone size, V gene, J gene, CDR3 DNA, CDR3 protein. The D gene is left open where the match is weak. Clone size appears in some rows only: once, few, many, or a class for an expanded clone.

d_call: -
clone_size: -
v_call: TRBV5-4
j_call: TRBJ2-1
cdr3_nt: TGTGCCAGCAGCTTCGGTCTCAATGAGCAGTTCTTC
cdr3_aa: CASSFGLNEQFF

d_call: -
clone_size: -
v_call: TRBV28
j_call: TRBJ1-1
cdr3_nt: TGTGCCAGCAGTTCCCCGGGTGACACTGAAGCTTTCTTT
cdr3_aa: CASSSPGDTEAFF

d_call: TRBD2
clone_size: few
v_call: TRBV29-1
j_call: TRBJ2-1
cdr3_nt: TGCAGCGTGCCTAGGGGGGGACTAGCGGGAGGTAATGAGCAGTTCTTC
cdr3_aa: CSVPRGGLAGGNEQFF

d_call: TRBD2
clone_size: -
v_call: TRBV4-2
j_call: TRBJ2-3
cdr3_nt: TGTGCCAGCAGCCAAGATCGCCCTCGCGGACTAGCTCGAATAGATACGCAGTATTTT
cdr3_aa: CASSQDRPRGLARIDTQYF

d_call: TRBD2
clone_size: -
v_call: TRBV5-1
j_call: TRBJ2-5
cdr3_nt: TGCGCCAGCAGCTTTGGCGGCCTAGCGGGAGTAGAGACCCAGTACTTC
cdr3_aa: CASSFGGLAGVETQYF

d_call: TRBD2
clone_size: once
v_call: TRBV5-1
j_call: TRBJ2-5
cdr3_nt: TGCGCCAGCAGCAAGGGACTAGCGGGAGCCGCAAGGGAGACCCAGTACTTC
cdr3_aa: CASSKGLAGAARETQYF

d_call: -
clone_size: once
v_call: TRBV19
j_call: TRBJ1-6
cdr3_nt: TGTGCCAGTAAACGGGGGTGGAATTCACCCCTCCACTTT
cdr3_aa: CASKRGWNSPLHF

d_call: -
clone_size: -
v_call: TRBV5-5
j_call: TRBJ2-7
cdr3_nt: TGTGCCAGCAGCTCCCAGGGTTCCCTTCTCTACGAGCAGTACTTC
cdr3_aa: CASSSQGSLLYEQYF

d_call: -
clone_size: many
v_call: TRBV28
j_call: TRBJ1-5
cdr3_nt: TGTGCCAGCAGTTTTGGGGGGAAGGGAGTGGGTCAGCCCCAGCATTTT
cdr3_aa: CASSFGGKGVGQPQHF

d_call: -
clone_size: -
v_call: TRBV6-5
j_call: TRBJ1-1
cdr3_nt: TGTGCCAGCAGCACCGCCCAGGGGTACACTGAAGCTTTCTTT
cdr3_aa: CASSTAQGYTEAFF

d_call: TRBD2
clone_size: -
v_call: TRBV10-3
j_call: TRBJ2-1
cdr3_nt: TGTGCCATCAGTGAGGGGGTCGGGACTAGCGCCTACAATGAGCAGTTCTTC
cdr3_aa: CAISEGVGTSAYNEQFF

d_call: -
clone_size: -
v_call: TRBV19
j_call: TRBJ2-4
cdr3_nt: TGTGCCAGTAGTCTAACCCCCGGCGGAGCCAAAAACATTCAGTACTTC
cdr3_aa: CASSLTPGGAKNIQYF

d_call: TRBD1
clone_size: -
v_call: TRBV3-1/TRBV3-2
j_call: TRBJ1-6
cdr3_nt: TGTGCCAGCAGCCGAAGGGACAGCGGAGGTTCACCCCTCCACTTT
cdr3_aa: CASSRRDSGGSPLHF

d_call: -
clone_size: -
v_call: TRBV10-2
j_call: TRBJ1-6
cdr3_nt: TGCGCCATCCTCGACAGGAGGAGCTCCTATAATTCACCCCTCCACTTT
cdr3_aa: CAILDRRSSYNSPLHF

d_call: -
clone_size: -
v_call: TRBV15
j_call: TRBJ2-2
cdr3_nt: TGTGCCACCAGCAGTAAAGCAGGGAGGAGAAGGGAGCTGTTTTTT
cdr3_aa: CATSSKAGRRRELFF

d_call: TRBD1
clone_size: -
v_call: TRBV5-5
j_call: TRBJ1-1
cdr3_nt: TGTGCCAGCAGCGACAGGGTTGCCACTGAAGCTTTCTTT
cdr3_aa: CASSDRVATEAFF

d_call: -
clone_size: -
v_call: TRBV6-5
j_call: TRBJ1-3
cdr3_nt: TGTGCCAGCAACAGGGAATTTCTGGACACCATATATTTT
cdr3_aa: CASNREFLDTIYF

d_call: TRBD1
clone_size: few
v_call: TRBV28
j_call: TRBJ1-6
cdr3_nt: TGTGCCAGCAGTTTAAGGACAGGGCATTCACCCCTCCACTTT
cdr3_aa: CASSLRTGHSPLHF

d_call: -
clone_size: -
v_call: TRBV6-2/TRBV6-3
j_call: TRBJ2-2
cdr3_nt: TGTGCCAGCAGTTTAACAGCTACCGGGGAGCTGTTTTTT
cdr3_aa: CASSLTATGELFF

d_call: TRBD1
clone_size: many
v_call: TRBV10-2
j_call: TRBJ1-2
cdr3_nt: TGCGCCAGCAGCTCGGACAGGTCCTATGGCTACACCTTC
cdr3_aa: CASSSDRSYGYTF

d_call: -
clone_size: -
v_call: TRBV29-1
j_call: TRBJ1-1
cdr3_nt: TGCAGCGTTTCTGACAGGAACACTGAAGCTTTCTTT
cdr3_aa: CSVSDRNTEAFF

d_call: TRBD2
clone_size: -
v_call: TRBV10-3
j_call: TRBJ2-7
cdr3_nt: TGTGCCATCTCGACTAGCGGGAGTTCCTACGAGCAGTACTTC
cdr3_aa: CAISTSGSSYEQYF

d_call: -
clone_size: -
v_call: TRBV7-2
j_call: TRBJ2-7
cdr3_nt: TGTGCCAGCAGCCCCCGGTACGGCGGCCTCGAGCAGTACTTC
cdr3_aa: CASSPRYGGLEQYF

d_call: -
clone_size: -
v_call: TRBV6-5
j_call: TRBJ2-3
cdr3_nt: TGTGCCAGCAGCTCCCCAGGGAGCACAGATACGCAGTATTTT
cdr3_aa: CASSSPGSTDTQYF

d_call: TRBD2
clone_size: -
v_call: TRBV7-9
j_call: TRBJ2-1
cdr3_nt: TGTGCCAGCAGCTTAGTCGGGACTAGTGAGCAGTTCTTC
cdr3_aa: CASSLVGTSEQFF

d_call: -
clone_size: -
v_call: TRBV3-1/TRBV3-2
j_call: TRBJ1-5
cdr3_nt: TGTGCCAGCAGCCTCTCTTACGGGGGCAATCAGCCCCAGCATTTT
cdr3_aa: CASSLSYGGNQPQHF

d_call: -
clone_size: few
v_call: TRBV5-1
j_call: TRBJ2-7
cdr3_nt: TGCGCCAGCAGCACCGGACAAGTCTACGAGCAGTACTTC
cdr3_aa: CASSTGQVYEQYF

d_call: TRBD1
clone_size: -
v_call: TRBV19
j_call: TRBJ1-6
cdr3_nt: TGTGCCAGCTGGGACAGAGTTAATTCACCCCTCCACTTT
cdr3_aa: CASWDRVNSPLHF

d_call: TRBD1
clone_size: few
v_call: TRBV5-1
j_call: TRBJ1-1
cdr3_nt: TGCGCCAGCAGAAATTGGTTCGGGACAGGAATGAACACTGAAGCTTTCTTT
cdr3_aa: CASRNWFGTGMNTEAFF

d_call: -
clone_size: -
v_call: TRBV5-1
j_call: TRBJ2-3
cdr3_nt: TGCGCCAGCAGCTCCATACCTCCAGCGGGTGCCTACCGCACCCCATATACGCAGTATTTT
cdr3_aa: CASSSIPPAGAYRTPYTQYF

d_call: -
clone_size: -
v_call: TRBV28
j_call: TRBJ2-5
cdr3_nt: TGTGCCAGCAGTTTATTGGCGGCAGGGCGAGAGACCCAGTACTTC
cdr3_aa: CASSLLAAGRETQYF

d_call: TRBD1
clone_size: few
v_call: TRBV6-2/TRBV6-3
j_call: TRBJ1-2
cdr3_nt: TGTGCCAGCAGTAACTACCGGGACAGGGGATCCTATGGCTACACCTTC
cdr3_aa: CASSNYRDRGSYGYTF

d_call: TRBD1
clone_size: -
v_call: TRBV5-1
j_call: TRBJ2-2
cdr3_nt: TGCGCCAGCAGCCCGTGGACAGGGTTGCACCCCGGGGAGCTGTTTTTT
cdr3_aa: CASSPWTGLHPGELFF

d_call: -
clone_size: few
v_call: TRBV28
j_call: TRBJ1-1
cdr3_nt: TGTGCCAGCAGTTTAGAGGGCTCGAACACTGAAGCTTTCTTT
cdr3_aa: CASSLEGSNTEAFF

d_call: TRBD1
clone_size: few
v_call: TRBV7-9
j_call: TRBJ2-5
cdr3_nt: TGTGCCAGCAGCGTTTACCTAAGACAGGGTGGGGAGACCCAGTACTTC
cdr3_aa: CASSVYLRQGGETQYF

d_call: -
clone_size: -
v_call: TRBV7-2
j_call: TRBJ1-2
cdr3_nt: TGTGCCAGCAGCTTATCCGGGCCCAGGGACTATGGCTACACCTTC
cdr3_aa: CASSLSGPRDYGYTF

d_call: -
clone_size: few
v_call: TRBV19
j_call: TRBJ2-3
cdr3_nt: TGTGCCAGTAGTAGAGGTTCGGTCCTCCCTAACACAGATACGCAGTATTTT
cdr3_aa: CASSRGSVLPNTDTQYF

d_call: -
clone_size: -
v_call: TRBV30
j_call: TRBJ1-2
cdr3_nt: TGTGCCTGGTCCCGGGGGGGATGGGATAAGGATGGCTACACCTTC
cdr3_aa: CAWSRGGWDKDGYTF

d_call: TRBD1
clone_size: once
v_call: TRBV11-2
j_call: TRBJ2-7
cdr3_nt: TGTGCCAGCGGGGAGATTTTCAGGGGGCGCTTCGAGCAGTACTTC
cdr3_aa: CASGEIFRGRFEQYF

d_call: -
clone_size: -
v_call: TRBV3-1/TRBV3-2
j_call: TRBJ2-2
cdr3_nt: TGTGCCAGCAGCCTTCTACTAGCCGGGGAGCTGTTTTTT
cdr3_aa: CASSLLLAGELFF

d_call: TRBD1
clone_size: -
v_call: TRBV7-9
j_call: TRBJ2-7
cdr3_nt: TGTGCCAGCAGCTCGGACAGGGCAGGCTACGAGCAGTACTTC
cdr3_aa: CASSSDRAGYEQYF

d_call: -
clone_size: -
v_call: TRBV30
j_call: TRBJ2-3
cdr3_nt: TGTGCCTGGGGTCCGGGGGTGGATACGCAGTATTTT
cdr3_aa: CAWGPGVDTQYF

d_call: -
clone_size: -
v_call: TRBV5-1
j_call: TRBJ1-1
cdr3_nt: TGCGCCAGCAGCCGGAGGACAGCAGGTGAAGCTTTCTTT
cdr3_aa: CASSRRTAGEAFF

d_call: TRBD2
clone_size: once
v_call: TRBV7-3
j_call: TRBJ2-7
cdr3_nt: TGTGCCAGCAGCCCATCAGGCGGGAGAGGGTACGAGCAGTACTTC
cdr3_aa: CASSPSGGRGYEQYF

d_call: TRBD1
clone_size: -
v_call: TRBV28
j_call: TRBJ2-1
cdr3_nt: TGTGCCAGCAGTTCGCCGGGACAGGGTGCACACAATGAGCAGTTCTTC
cdr3_aa: CASSSPGQGAHNEQFF

d_call: TRBD1
clone_size: -
v_call: TRBV29-1
j_call: TRBJ1-2
cdr3_nt: TGCAGCGTTGAAGGGACAGGCACCTCTTATGGCTACACCTTC
cdr3_aa: CSVEGTGTSYGYTF

d_call: -
clone_size: few
v_call: TRBV7-9
j_call: TRBJ2-3
cdr3_nt: TGTGCCAGCAGCCATCTCTGGCGGGAAGGAAGAGATACGCAGTATTTT
cdr3_aa: CASSHLWREGRDTQYF

d_call: TRBD2
clone_size: -
v_call: TRBV6-2/TRBV6-3
j_call: TRBJ2-2
cdr3_nt: TGTGCCAGCAGCTCCGTGGCTAGCGGGTCCGGGGAGCTGTTTTTT
cdr3_aa: CASSSVASGSGELFF

d_call: TRBD1
clone_size: -
v_call: TRBV30
j_call: TRBJ1-3
cdr3_nt: TGTGCCTGGAGCCTATGGGACAGGGCGAACACCATATATTTT
cdr3_aa: CAWSLWDRANTIYF

d_call: -
clone_size: -
v_call: TRBV6-6
j_call: TRBJ1-2
cdr3_nt: TGTGCCAGCAGTTCCCGGGGTCAAGGTGGCTACACCTTC
cdr3_aa: CASSSRGQGGYTF

d_call: TRBD2
clone_size: many
v_call: TRBV15
j_call: TRBJ2-2
cdr3_nt: TGTGCCACCACCCGGACTAGCGGGAGAGGAGTCACCGGGGAGCTGTTTTTT
cdr3_aa: CATTRTSGRGVTGELFF

d_call: -
clone_size: -
v_call: TRBV7-8
j_call: TRBJ2-3
cdr3_nt: TGTGCCAGCAGCTTGGGCGGGACTGGAGATACGCAGTATTTT
cdr3_aa: CASSLGGTGDTQYF

d_call: TRBD2
clone_size: -
v_call: TRBV24-1
j_call: TRBJ2-3
cdr3_nt: TGTGCCACCAGTGACAGTGGGACTAGCGGGAGGCCCCGCACAGATACGCAGTATTTT
cdr3_aa: CATSDSGTSGRPRTDTQYF

d_call: TRBD2
clone_size: -
v_call: TRBV11-3
j_call: TRBJ2-1
cdr3_nt: TGTGCCAGCAGCTTAGCCGGACTAGCGGGAGTCAATGAGCAGTTCTTC
cdr3_aa: CASSLAGLAGVNEQFF

d_call: -
clone_size: -
v_call: TRBV20-1
j_call: TRBJ1-1
cdr3_nt: TGCAGTGCCCTAGAGAACACTGAAGCTTTCTTT
cdr3_aa: CSALENTEAFF